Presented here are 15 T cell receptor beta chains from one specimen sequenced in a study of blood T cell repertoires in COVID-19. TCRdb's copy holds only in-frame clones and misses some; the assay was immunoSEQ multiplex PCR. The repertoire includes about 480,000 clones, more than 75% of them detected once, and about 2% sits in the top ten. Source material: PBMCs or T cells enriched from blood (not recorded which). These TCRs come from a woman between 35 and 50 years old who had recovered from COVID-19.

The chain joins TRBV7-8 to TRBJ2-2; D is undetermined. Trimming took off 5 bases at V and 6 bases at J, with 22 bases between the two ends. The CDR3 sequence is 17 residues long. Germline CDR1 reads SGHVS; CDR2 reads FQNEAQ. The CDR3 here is CASSLLPSSSSAGELFF. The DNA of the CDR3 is TGTGCCAGCAGCCTATTGCCCTCATCTAGTTCGGCCGGGGAGCTGTTTTTT.

The CDR3 nucleotides are TGTGCCAGCATCTTGTGGACAGGGCAGAACACTGAAGCTTTCTTT. It yields the protein CASILWTGQNTEAFF. The chain is built from TRBV7-9 and TRBJ1-1; 8 nucleotides line up with TRBD1. The V gene end was trimmed by 7 bases and the J gene end by 1 base; junction bases not matched to a gene: 8. The CDR3 has 15 residues. Germline CDR1 is SEHNR and CDR2 is FQNEAQ (reference sequence).

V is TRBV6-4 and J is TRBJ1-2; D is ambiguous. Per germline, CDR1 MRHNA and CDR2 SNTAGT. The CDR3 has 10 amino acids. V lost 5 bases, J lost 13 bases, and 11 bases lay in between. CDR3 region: CASSPREFTF. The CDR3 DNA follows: TGTGCCAGCAGTCCAAGGGAGTTCACCTTC.

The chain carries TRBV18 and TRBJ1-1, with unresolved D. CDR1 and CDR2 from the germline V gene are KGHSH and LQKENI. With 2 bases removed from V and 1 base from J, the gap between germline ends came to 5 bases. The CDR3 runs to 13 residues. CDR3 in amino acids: CASSPSQNTEAFF. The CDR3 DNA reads TGTGCCAGCTCACCAAGCCAGAACACTGAAGCTTTCTTT. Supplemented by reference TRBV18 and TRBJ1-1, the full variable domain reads NAGVMQNPRHLVRRRGQEARLRCSPMKGHSHVYWYRQLPEEGLKFMVYLQKENIIDESGMPKERFSAEFPKEGPSILRIQQVVRGDSAAYFCASSPSQNTEAFFGQGTRLTVV.

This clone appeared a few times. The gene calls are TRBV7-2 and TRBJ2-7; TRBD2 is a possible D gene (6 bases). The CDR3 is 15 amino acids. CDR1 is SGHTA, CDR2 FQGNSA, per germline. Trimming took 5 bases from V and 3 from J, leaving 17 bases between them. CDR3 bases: TGTGCCAGCAGCCCCGTAGCGGTAACTTACTACGAGCAGTACTTC. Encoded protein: CASSPVAVTYYEQYF.

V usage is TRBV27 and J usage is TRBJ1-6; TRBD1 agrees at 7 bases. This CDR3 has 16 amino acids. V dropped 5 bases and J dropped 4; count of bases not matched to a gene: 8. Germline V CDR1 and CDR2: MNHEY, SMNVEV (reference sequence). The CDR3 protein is CASSPGQALYNSPLHF. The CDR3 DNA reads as TGTGCCAGCAGTCCTGGACAGGCTCTGTATAATTCACCCCTCCACTTT.

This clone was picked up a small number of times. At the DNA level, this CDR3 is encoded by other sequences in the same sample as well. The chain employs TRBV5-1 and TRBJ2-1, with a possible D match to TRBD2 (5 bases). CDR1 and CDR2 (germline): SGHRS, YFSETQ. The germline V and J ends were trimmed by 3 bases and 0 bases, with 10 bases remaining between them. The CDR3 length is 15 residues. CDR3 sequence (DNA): TGCGCCAGCAGCTCAAGCGGTAGCTCCTACAATGAGCAGTTCTTC. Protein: CASSSSGSSYNEQFF. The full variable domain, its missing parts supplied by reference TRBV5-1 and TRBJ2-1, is KAGVTQTPRYLIKTRGQQVTLSCSPISGHRSVSWYQQTPGQGLQFLFEYFSETQRNKGNFPGRFSGRQFSNSRSEMNVSTLELGDSALYLCASSSSGSSYNEQFFGPGTRLTVL.

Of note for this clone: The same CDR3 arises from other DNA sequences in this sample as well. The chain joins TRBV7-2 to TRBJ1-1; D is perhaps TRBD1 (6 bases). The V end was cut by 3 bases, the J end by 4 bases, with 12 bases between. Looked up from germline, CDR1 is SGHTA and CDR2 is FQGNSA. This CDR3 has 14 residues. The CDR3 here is CASSFMGAGTEAFF. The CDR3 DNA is TGTGCCAGCAGCTTCATGGGGGCCGGCACTGAAGCTTTCTTT.

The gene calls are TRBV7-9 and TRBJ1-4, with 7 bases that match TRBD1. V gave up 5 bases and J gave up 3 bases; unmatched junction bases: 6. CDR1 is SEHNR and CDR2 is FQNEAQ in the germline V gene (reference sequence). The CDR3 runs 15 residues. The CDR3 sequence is CASSPNRGSNEKLFF. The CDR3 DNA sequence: TGTGCCAGCAGCCCCAACAGGGGTTCTAATGAAAAACTGTTTTTT.

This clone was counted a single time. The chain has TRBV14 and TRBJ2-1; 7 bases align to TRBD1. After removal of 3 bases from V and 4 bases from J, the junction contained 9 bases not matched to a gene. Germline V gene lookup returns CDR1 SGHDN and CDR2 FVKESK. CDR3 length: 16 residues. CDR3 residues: CASSQDSGTVYNEQFF. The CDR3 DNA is TGTGCCAGCAGCCAGGACTCCGGGACAGTATACAATGAGCAGTTCTTC.

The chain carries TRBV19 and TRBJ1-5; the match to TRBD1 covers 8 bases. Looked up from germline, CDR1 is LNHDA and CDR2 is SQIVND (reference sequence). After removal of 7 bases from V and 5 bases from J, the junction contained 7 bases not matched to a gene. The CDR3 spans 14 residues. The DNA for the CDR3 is TGTGCCAGTAAAAAGGGACAGGAGCATCAGCCCCAGCATTTT. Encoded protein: CASKKGQEHQPQHF.

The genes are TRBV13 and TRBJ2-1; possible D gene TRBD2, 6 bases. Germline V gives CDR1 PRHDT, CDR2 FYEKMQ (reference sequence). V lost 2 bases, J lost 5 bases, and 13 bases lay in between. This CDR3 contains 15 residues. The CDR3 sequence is CASSLTWRGNNEQFF. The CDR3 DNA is TGTGCCAGCAGCTTAACGTGGAGGGGAAACAATGAGCAGTTCTTC.

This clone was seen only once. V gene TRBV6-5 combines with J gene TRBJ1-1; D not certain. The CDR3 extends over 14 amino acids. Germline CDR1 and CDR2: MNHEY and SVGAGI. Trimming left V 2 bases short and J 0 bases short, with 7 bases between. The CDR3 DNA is TGTGCCAGCAGTTACGGGGAGATGAACACTGAAGCTTTCTTT. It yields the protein CASSYGEMNTEAFF.

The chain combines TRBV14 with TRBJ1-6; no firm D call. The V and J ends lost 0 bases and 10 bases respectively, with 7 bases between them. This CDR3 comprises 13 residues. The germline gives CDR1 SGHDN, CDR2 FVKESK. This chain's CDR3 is CASSQDQVSPLHF. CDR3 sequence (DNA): TGTGCCAGCAGCCAAGACCAGGTCTCACCCCTCCACTTT.

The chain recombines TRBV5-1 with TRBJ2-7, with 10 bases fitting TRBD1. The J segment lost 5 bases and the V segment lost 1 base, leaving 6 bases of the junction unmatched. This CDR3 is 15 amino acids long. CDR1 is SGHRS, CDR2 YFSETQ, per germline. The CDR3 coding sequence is TGCGCCAGCAGCTTGTGGGACAGGGGTGGTGACGAGCAGTACTTC. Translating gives CASSLWDRGGDEQYF.